This T cell receptor beta chain was observed in a study of blood T cell repertoires in COVID-19. Study-wide background: Sites in the United States, Italy and Spain provided acute and convalescent COVID-19 samples.

As handled by the study authors: Amplification with reference gene primers provided the estimates of nucleated cell counts. TCRdb's table, derived via immunoSEQ multiplex PCR, lists solely in-frame clones and lacks some. Clone size and V and J calls were adopted from that table, with D and trimming inferred from the DNA. The data show more than 200,000 clones, approximately 86% seen once. There are 14 residues in the CDR3. Germline V gene data show CDR1 as SEHNR and CDR2 as FQNEAQ (reference sequence). Between the trimmed V and J ends, which lost 6 bases and 8 bases, there was a span of 19 bases. The gene calls are TRBV7-9 and TRBJ1-2; D gene ambiguous. The sample consisted of peripheral blood. The sequence was collected from a young man with active or convalescent COVID-19. CDR3 nucleotides: TGTGCCAGCAGTCCAGAGCCCACATCGGGAGGCTACACCTTC. Its protein product is CASSPEPTSGGYTF.